This T cell receptor beta chain was sequenced in a study of vaccination effects on CD4 cells after COVID-19. Overall study context: Following the second dose by a median of 72 days, the post-vaccine samples were obtained.

The assay was immunoSEQ multiplex PCR, and TCRdb's table has in-frame clones only and misses some. The sample carries around 32,000 clones, roughly 60% recorded once. Using viral peptide pools, the ViraFEST assay grew out antigen-specific CD4+ T cells prior to sequencing. After more than 9 days in culture, the CD4+ T cells were isolated. Every participant took two doses of the BNT162b2 or mRNA-1273 vaccine. Both day 3 and day 7 saw half the medium replaced with IL-2 medium. About this clone itself: What it binds is unknown.

Germline CDR1 is WNHNN and CDR2 is SYGVQD (reference sequence). The V segment lost 3 bases and the J segment 2 bases; nucleotides outside the gene matches: 5. This CDR3 is built from 16 residues. The clonotype originates from a human donor who received a COVID-19 vaccine. The specimen was CD4+ T cells from PBMCs cultured with SARS-CoV-2 spike peptides, collected after COVID-19 vaccination. The V call is TRBV10-1, the J call TRBJ2-5, with 11 bases aligning to TRBD2. The CDR3 loop is CASSDTGTSGQETQYF. In DNA, the CDR3 is TGCGCCAGCAGTGACACTGGGACTAGCGGTCAAGAGACCCAGTACTTC.